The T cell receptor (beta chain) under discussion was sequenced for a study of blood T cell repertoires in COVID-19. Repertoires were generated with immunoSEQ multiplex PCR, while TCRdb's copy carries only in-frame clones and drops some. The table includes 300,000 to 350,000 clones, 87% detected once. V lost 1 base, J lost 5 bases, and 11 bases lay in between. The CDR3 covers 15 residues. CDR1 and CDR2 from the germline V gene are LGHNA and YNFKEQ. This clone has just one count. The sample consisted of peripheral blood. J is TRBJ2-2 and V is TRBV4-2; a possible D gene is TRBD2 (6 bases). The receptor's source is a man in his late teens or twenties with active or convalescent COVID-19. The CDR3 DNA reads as TGTGCCAGCAGCCAAGTTACTAGCAGGACCGGGGAGCTGTTTTTT. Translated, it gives CASSQVTSRTGELFF.